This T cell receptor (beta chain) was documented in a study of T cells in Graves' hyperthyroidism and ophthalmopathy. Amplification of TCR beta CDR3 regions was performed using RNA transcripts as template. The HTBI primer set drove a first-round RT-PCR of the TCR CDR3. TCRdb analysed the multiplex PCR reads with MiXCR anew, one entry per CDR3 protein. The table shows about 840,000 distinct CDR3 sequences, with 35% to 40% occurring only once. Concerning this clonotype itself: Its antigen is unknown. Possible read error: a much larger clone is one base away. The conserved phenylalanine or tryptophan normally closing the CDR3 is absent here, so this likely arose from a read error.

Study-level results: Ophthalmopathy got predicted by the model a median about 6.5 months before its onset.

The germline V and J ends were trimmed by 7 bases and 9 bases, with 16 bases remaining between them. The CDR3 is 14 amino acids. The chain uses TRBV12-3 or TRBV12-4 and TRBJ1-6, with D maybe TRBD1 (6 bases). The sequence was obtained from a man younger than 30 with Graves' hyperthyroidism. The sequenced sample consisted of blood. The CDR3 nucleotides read TGTGCCAGCACAGGGGTTCTGATGGGTTCACCCCTCCACCTT. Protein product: CASTGVLMGSPLHL.